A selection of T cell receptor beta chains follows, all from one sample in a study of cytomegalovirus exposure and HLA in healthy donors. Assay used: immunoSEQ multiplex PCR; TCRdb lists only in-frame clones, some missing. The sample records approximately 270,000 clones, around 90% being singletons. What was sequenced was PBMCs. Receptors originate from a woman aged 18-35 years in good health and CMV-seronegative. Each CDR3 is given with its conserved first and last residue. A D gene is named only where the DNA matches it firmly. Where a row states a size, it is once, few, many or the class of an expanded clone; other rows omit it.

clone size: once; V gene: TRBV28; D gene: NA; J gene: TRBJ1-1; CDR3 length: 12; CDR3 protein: CASSLKGAEAFF; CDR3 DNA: TGTGCCAGCAGTTTAAAAGGAGCTGAAGCTTTCTTT
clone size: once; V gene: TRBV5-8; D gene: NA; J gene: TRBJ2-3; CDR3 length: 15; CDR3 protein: CASSGGIPSTDTQYF; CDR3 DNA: TGTGCCAGCAGCGGGGGGATTCCCTCCACAGATACGCAGTATTTT
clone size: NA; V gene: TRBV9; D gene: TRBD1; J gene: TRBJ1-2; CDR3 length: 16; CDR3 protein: CASSASGQGYSNGYTF; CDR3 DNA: TGTGCCAGCAGCGCCTCCGGACAGGGGTATTCTAATGGCTACACCTTC
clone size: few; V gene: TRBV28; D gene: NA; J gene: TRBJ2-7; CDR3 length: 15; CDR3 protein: CASTAPLLASYEQYF; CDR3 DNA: TGTGCCAGCACCGCCCCTCTACTAGCCTCCTACGAGCAGTACTTC
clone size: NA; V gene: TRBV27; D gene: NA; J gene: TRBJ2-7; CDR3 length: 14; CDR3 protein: CASSLSNGFYEQYF; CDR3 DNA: TGTGCCAGCAGTTTATCAAACGGTTTCTACGAGCAGTACTTC
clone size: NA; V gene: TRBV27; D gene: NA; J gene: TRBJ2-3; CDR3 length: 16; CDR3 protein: CASRSRGFSSTDTQYF; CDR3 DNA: TGTGCCAGCAGATCCCGGGGTTTCTCTAGCACAGATACGCAGTATTTT
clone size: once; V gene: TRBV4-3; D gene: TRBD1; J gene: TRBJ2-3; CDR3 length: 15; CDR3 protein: CASSQADRGQDTQYF; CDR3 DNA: TGCGCCAGCAGCCAAGCTGACAGGGGGCAGGATACGCAGTATTTT
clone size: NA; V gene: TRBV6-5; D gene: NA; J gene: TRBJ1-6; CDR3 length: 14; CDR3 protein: CASSYDRRDSPLHF; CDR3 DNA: TGTGCCAGCAGTTACGACAGGCGGGATTCACCCCTCCACTTT
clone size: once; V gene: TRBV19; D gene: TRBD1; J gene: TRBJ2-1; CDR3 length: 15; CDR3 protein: CASSIGQGTYNEQFF; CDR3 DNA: TGTGCCAGTAGTATCGGACAGGGAACCTACAATGAGCAGTTCTTC
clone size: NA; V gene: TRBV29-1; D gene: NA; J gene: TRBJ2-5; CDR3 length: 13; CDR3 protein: CSVEVAYQETQYF; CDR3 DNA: TGCAGCGTTGAGGTAGCGTACCAAGAGACCCAGTACTTC
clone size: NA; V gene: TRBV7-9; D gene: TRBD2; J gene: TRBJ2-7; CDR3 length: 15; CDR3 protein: CASSLKGRGGDEQYF; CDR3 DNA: TGTGCCAGCAGCTTAAAGGGGCGGGGAGGGGACGAGCAGTACTTC
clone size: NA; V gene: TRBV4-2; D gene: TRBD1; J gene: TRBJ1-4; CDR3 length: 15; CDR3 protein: CASSQGGQGREKLFF; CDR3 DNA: TGTGCCAGCAGCCAAGGGGGACAGGGTCGAGAAAAACTGTTTTTT
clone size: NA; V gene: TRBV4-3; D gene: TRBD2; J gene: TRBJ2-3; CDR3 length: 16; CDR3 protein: CASSLLARGEGDTQYF; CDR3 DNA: TGCGCCAGCAGCCTACTAGCGCGGGGGGAGGGAGATACGCAGTATTTT
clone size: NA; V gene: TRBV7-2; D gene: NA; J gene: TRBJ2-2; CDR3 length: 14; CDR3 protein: CASSFLTGFGELFF; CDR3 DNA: TGTGCCAGCAGCTTCCTAACAGGGTTCGGGGAGCTGTTTTTT
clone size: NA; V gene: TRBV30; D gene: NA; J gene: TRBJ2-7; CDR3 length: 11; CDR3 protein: CAWSVQYEQYF; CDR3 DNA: TGTGCCTGGAGTGTACAGTACGAGCAGTACTTC
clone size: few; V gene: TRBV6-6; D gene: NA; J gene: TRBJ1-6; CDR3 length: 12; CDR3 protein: CAARGGGPPLHF; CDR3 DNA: TGTGCCGCCCGGGGGGGCGGTCCACCCCTCCACTTT
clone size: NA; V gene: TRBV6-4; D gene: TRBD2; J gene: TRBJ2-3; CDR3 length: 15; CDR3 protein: CASSKASGGVDTQYF; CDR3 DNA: TGTGCCAGCAGCAAGGCTAGCGGGGGGGTAGATACGCAGTATTTT
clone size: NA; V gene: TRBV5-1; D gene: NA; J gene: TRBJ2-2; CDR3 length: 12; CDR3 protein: CASSEGTGELFF; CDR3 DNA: TGCGCCAGCAGCGAGGGTACCGGGGAGCTGTTTTTT
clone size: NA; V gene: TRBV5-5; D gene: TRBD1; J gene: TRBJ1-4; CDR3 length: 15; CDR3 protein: CASSFGETGGEKLFF; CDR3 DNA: TGTGCCAGCAGCTTTGGCGAGACAGGGGGAGAAAAACTGTTTTTT
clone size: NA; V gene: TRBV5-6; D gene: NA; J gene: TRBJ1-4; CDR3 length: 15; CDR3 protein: CASSQQGSTNEKLFF; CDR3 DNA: TGTGCCAGCAGCCAACAGGGAAGTACTAATGAAAAACTGTTTTTT
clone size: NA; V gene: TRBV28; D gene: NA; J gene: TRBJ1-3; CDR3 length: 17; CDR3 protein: CASSFIRWGHSGNTIYF; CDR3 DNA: TGTGCCAGCAGTTTCATCCGATGGGGCCACTCTGGAAACACCATATATTTT
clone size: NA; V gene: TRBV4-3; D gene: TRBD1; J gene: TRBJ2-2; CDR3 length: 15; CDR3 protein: CASSPWTGDTGELFF; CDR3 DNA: TGCGCCAGCAGCCCATGGACAGGGGACACCGGGGAGCTGTTTTTT
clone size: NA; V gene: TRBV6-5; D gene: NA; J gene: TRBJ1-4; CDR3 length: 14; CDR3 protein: CASSYSWTIEKLFF; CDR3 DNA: TGTGCCAGCAGTTACTCTTGGACAATTGAAAAACTGTTTTTT
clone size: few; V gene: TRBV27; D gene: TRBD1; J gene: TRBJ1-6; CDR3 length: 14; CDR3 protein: CASSLRGHNSPLHF; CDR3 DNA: TGTGCCAGCAGTTTAAGGGGGCACAATTCACCCCTCCACTTT
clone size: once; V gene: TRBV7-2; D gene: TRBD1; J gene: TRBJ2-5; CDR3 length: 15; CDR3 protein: CASSPRNRGTETQYF; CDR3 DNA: TGTGCCAGCAGCCCCCGCAACAGGGGGACGGAGACCCAGTACTTC
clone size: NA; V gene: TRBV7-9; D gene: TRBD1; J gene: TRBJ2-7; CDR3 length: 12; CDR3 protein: CASNNRGYEQYF; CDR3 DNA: TGTGCCAGCAACAACAGGGGCTACGAGCAGTACTTC
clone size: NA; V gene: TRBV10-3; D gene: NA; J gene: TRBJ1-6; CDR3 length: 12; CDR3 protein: CAISEGGGPLHF; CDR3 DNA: TGTGCCATCAGTGAGGGAGGTGGACCCCTCCACTTT
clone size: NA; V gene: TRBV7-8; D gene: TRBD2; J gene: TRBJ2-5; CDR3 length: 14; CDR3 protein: CASSFRLAGETQYF; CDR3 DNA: TGTGCCAGCAGCTTCCGACTAGCGGGCGAAACCCAGTACTTC
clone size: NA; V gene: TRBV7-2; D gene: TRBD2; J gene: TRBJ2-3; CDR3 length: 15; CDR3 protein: CASSYGLASTDTQYF; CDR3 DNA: TGTGCCAGCAGCTACGGACTAGCGAGCACAGATACGCAGTATTTT
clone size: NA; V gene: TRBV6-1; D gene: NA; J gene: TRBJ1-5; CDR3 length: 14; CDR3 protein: CASSEPGSEQPQHF; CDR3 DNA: TGTGCCAGCAGTGAGCCAGGGTCGGAACAGCCCCAGCATTTT